The next 32 T cell receptor beta chains were all read from a single sample in a study of cytomegalovirus exposure and HLA in healthy donors. Primers for the PCR totalled 60 Vbeta and 13 Jbeta. This table comes from immunoSEQ multiplex PCR, and its TCRdb copy is limited to in-frame clones, with some not included. Of roughly 68,000 clones listed, around 74% are singletons. Sequenced: PBMCs. Receptors were obtained from a woman between 25 and 40 years old in good health and CMV-seropositive.

The chain combines TRBV7-2 with TRBJ1-2; TRBD1 is a possible D gene (6 bases). This CDR3 spans 15 amino acids. From germline, CDR1 is SGHTA and CDR2 FQGNSA. V was pared by 3 bases and J by 4 bases, with 15 bases between. The CDR3 DNA follows: TGTGCCAGCAGCTTTTGGGGCGGGGGCTCCTATGGCTACACCTTC. Protein: CASSFWGGGSYGYTF.

The chain recombines TRBV5-8 with TRBJ2-1; 11 bases match TRBD2. Unmatched junction bases numbered 8, after V lost 3 bases and J lost 6 bases. The CDR3 is 16 residues long. Germline CDR1 SGHTS, CDR2 YDEGEE. In DNA form, the CDR3 reads TGTGCCAGCAGCTGGGTAGCGGGAGGGCCGAGCAATGAGCAGTTCTTC. It translates to CASSWVAGGPSNEQFF.

The V call is TRBV19, the J call TRBJ1-2; TRBD1 matches 8 bases. Germline assignment: CDR1 LNHDA and CDR2 SQIVND (reference sequence). With V trimmed by 7 bases and J by 4 bases, 8 bases remained unmatched. This CDR3 has 14 residues. CDR3 amino acids: CASTPGQVRYGYTF. Written as DNA, the CDR3 is TGTGCCAGTACTCCGGGACAGGTTCGCTATGGCTACACCTTC.

V usage is TRBV10-3 and J usage is TRBJ2-7; 9 nucleotides align to TRBD2. With 7 bases clipped from V and 2 bases from J, the junction kept 3 bases outside the gene matches. The CDR3 contains 13 residues. Germline V lookup: CDR1 ENHRY, CDR2 SYGVKD. The CDR3 protein is CAINSGSTYEQYF. In DNA, the CDR3 is TGTGCCATCAATAGCGGGAGTACCTACGAGCAGTACTTC.

V is TRBV9 and J is TRBJ1-6; D uncertain. CDR3 length equals 16 residues. CDR1 SGDLS and CDR2 YYNGEE come from the germline V gene. The germline V and J ends were trimmed by 3 bases and 0 bases, with 10 bases remaining between them. CDR3 sequence: CASSASRGSYNSPLHF. The CDR3 nucleotides are TGTGCCAGCAGCGCCAGCAGAGGCTCCTATAATTCACCCCTCCACTTT. The full variable domain, rest sourced from reference TRBV9 and TRBJ1-6, is DSGVTQTPKHLITATGQRVTLRCSPRSGDLSVYWYQQSLDQGLQFLIQYYNGEERAKGNILERFSAQQFPDLHSELNLSSLELGDSALYFCASSASRGSYNSPLHFGNGTRLTVT.

The chain recombines TRBV7-2 with TRBJ1-6; D gene unclear. The CDR3 covers 16 residues. Germline-derived CDR1 and CDR2 are SGHTA and FQGNSA. The ends were cut back, 4 bases at V and 0 bases at J, with 10 bases in the middle. CDR3 region: CASSSRTSSYNSPLHF. The CDR3 nucleotides read TGTGCCAGCAGCTCACGTACAAGCTCCTATAATTCACCCCTCCACTTT.

The chain has TRBV5-5 and TRBJ1-4; 10 bases agree with TRBD1. From germline, CDR1 is SGHKS and CDR2 YYEKEE (reference sequence). The CDR3 has 14 amino acids. J lost 7 bases, V lost 7 bases, and 7 bases had no gene match. CDR3 sequence reads: CASRDRGVPEKLFF. In DNA form, the CDR3 reads TGTGCCAGCCGGGACAGGGGCGTACCTGAAAAACTGTTTTTT. Filled out from reference TRBV5-5 and TRBJ1-4, the complete variable domain reads DAGVTQSPTHLIKTRGQQVTLRCSPISGHKSVSWYQQVLGQGPQFIFQYYEKEERGRGNFPDRFSARQFPNYSSELNVNALLLGDSALYLCASRDRGVPEKLFFGSGTQLSVL.

The chain recombines TRBV5-6 with TRBJ2-3, with D possibly being TRBD2 (5 bases). The V end was cut by 4 bases, the J end by 1 base, with 16 bases between. The CDR3 has 16 amino acids. Germline V gives CDR1 SGHDT, CDR2 YYEEEE. CDR3 DNA: TGTGCCAGCAGCCTACGACTATTTTTTCGCACAGATACGCAGTATTTT. Protein sequence: CASSLRLFFRTDTQYF.

This clone was seen a few times. The DNA of the CDR3 is TGTGCCATCAGTGAGTCGATGGGCAGGGTGATCTCCTATGGCTACACCTTC. This encodes CAISESMGRVISYGYTF. This chain connects TRBV10-3 to TRBJ1-2; D is perhaps TRBD1 (5 bases). The CDR3 has 17 residues. Trimming removed 0 bases from V and 4 bases from J, with 18 bases in between. Germline-derived CDR1 and CDR2 are ENHRY and SYGVKD.

The rearrangement joins TRBV5-8 to TRBJ2-4, with a weak D call TRBD2 (7 bases). The CDR3 has 14 residues. V dropped 3 bases and J dropped 6 bases, with 13 bases sitting between them. Germline CDR1 and CDR2: SGHTS and YDEGEE. CDR3 DNA: TGTGCCAGCAGCTATTACAGGGAGGGAAACATTCAGTACTTC. Its protein product is CASSYYREGNIQYF.

CDR3 residues: CASSLKSRDLNGELFF. For the CDR3, the DNA is TGTGCCAGCAGTCTTAAGTCCCGGGACTTAAACGGGGAGCTGTTTTTT. This chain joins TRBV28 and TRBJ2-2; weak D call: TRBD2 (6 bases). The CDR3 spans 16 residues. The germline V gene encodes CDR1 MDHEN and CDR2 SYDVKM. Trimming pared 5 bases from V and 7 bases from J, leaving 20 bases between.

This clone was picked up many times. The chain joins TRBV19 to TRBJ2-1; D is unresolved. The V end was cut by 4 bases, the J end by 8 bases, with 15 bases between. Germline CDR1 LNHDA, CDR2 SQIVND (reference sequence). The CDR3 covers 14 residues. CDR3 sequence reads: CASSTGPKSDEQFF. CDR3 DNA sequence: TGTGCCAGTAGTACCGGCCCCAAAAGCGATGAGCAGTTCTTC.

This chain joins TRBV4-1 and TRBJ2-5; 7 nucleotides agree with TRBD2. The V segment lost 5 bases and the J segment 5 bases; nucleotides outside the gene matches: 11. This CDR3 region has 15 residues. Germline-derived CDR1 and CDR2 are MGHRA and YSYEKL. The chain's CDR3 is CASSFSGTGGETQYF. The CDR3 DNA reads as TGCGCCAGCAGCTTCTCTGGGACGGGGGGTGAGACCCAGTACTTC.

This clone was found a few times. The J gene is TRBJ1-2, the V gene TRBV5-6; 9 bases align to TRBD1. This CDR3 has 15 amino acids. Germline V CDR1 and CDR2: SGHDT, YYEEEE. The V and J ends lost 4 bases and 4 bases, in that order; junction bases with no gene match: 8. Here the CDR3 DNA reads TGTGCCAGCAGCCCCGGACAGGGGACGCTCTATGGCTACACCTTC. The encoded protein is CASSPGQGTLYGYTF. The variable domain in full, with the rest retrieved from reference TRBV5-6 and TRBJ1-2, is DAGVTQSPTHLIKTRGQQVTLRCSPKSGHDTVSWYQQALGQGPQFIFQYYEEEERQRGNFPDRFSGHQFPNYSSELNVNALLLGDSALYLCASSPGQGTLYGYTFGSGTRLTVV.

This clone came up once. This CDR3 is CASSPGQLYGYTF. DNA for the CDR3: TGTGCCAGCTCACCGGGACAGCTCTATGGCTACACCTTC. The rearrangement uses TRBV18 and TRBJ1-2; 7 bases agree with TRBD1. After removal of 3 bases from V and 4 bases from J, the junction contained 2 bases not matched to a gene. This CDR3 contains 13 residues. Germline V CDR1 and CDR2: KGHSH, LQKENI.

This clone was seen only once. V and J are TRBV11-1 and TRBJ2-1; 13 bases fit TRBD2. The CDR3 consists of 17 residues. J was trimmed by 4 bases and V by 5 bases; bases with no gene match: 8. The germline V gene encodes CDR1 SGHAT and CDR2 FQDESV (reference sequence). In DNA form, the CDR3 reads TGTGCCAGCAGCATCCGGACTAGCGGGAGATCTTACAATGAGCAGTTCTTC. Translation: CASSIRTSGRSYNEQFF.

This clone turned up a few times. At one end the junction does not follow the germline gene, possibly because of a read error. The V and J genes are TRBV7-7 and TRBJ2-5; D perhaps matches TRBD2 (5 bases). The CDR3 has 13 amino acids. Germline V gene data show CDR1 as SSHAT and CDR2 as FNYEAQ (reference sequence). The CDR3 loop reads CASSLRERETQYF. The CDR3 nucleotides read TGTGCTAGCAGCTTGAGGGAACGGGAGACCCAGTACTTC.

Within the sample, this clone is medium-sized. V and J are TRBV6-5 and TRBJ2-7; tentatively, D is TRBD1 (6 bases). Trimming stripped 6 bases from V and 7 bases from J, with 19 bases between. Per germline, CDR1 MNHEY and CDR2 SVGAGI. The CDR3 has 14 amino acids. The DNA for the CDR3 is TGTGCCAGCAGACCCGGGACAAAAGGGGGAGAGCAGTACTTC. Amino acids: CASRPGTKGGEQYF.

The gene calls are TRBV29-1 and TRBJ1-1; 9 bases map to TRBD1. The CDR3 has 15 amino acids. Germline V gene data show CDR1 as SQVTM and CDR2 as ANQGSEA. The ends lost 4 bases at V and 5 bases at J; junction bases unmatched: 11. CDR3 bases: TGCAGCGTTGGGTTGAGGACAGGGGAGCCGACTGAAGCTTTCTTT. Translating it yields CSVGLRTGEPTEAFF.

The genes are TRBV5-1 and TRBJ2-1, with TRBD2 matching 8 bases. The CDR3 is 15 residues long. After removal of 0 bases from V and 2 bases from J, the junction contained 1 base not matched to a gene. Germline values: CDR1 SGHRS, CDR2 YFSETQ. The CDR3 spells CASSLEGLAYNEQFF. DNA for the CDR3: TGCGCCAGCAGCTTGGAGGGACTAGCCTACAATGAGCAGTTCTTC.

This chain joins TRBV28 and TRBJ2-1, with 9 bases aligning to TRBD2. Trimming removed 8 bases from V and 7 bases from J; junction bases left unmatched: 9. Germline CDR1 is MDHEN and CDR2 is SYDVKM. The CDR3 is made up of 14 amino acids. CDR3 in amino acids: CASWGSGSMNEQFF. CDR3 DNA sequence: TGTGCCAGCTGGGGTAGCGGGAGTATGAATGAGCAGTTCTTC.

The chain recombines TRBV6-4 with TRBJ2-1; 11 bases agree with TRBD2. CDR3 length equals 14 residues. The ends lost 4 bases at V and 6 bases at J; junction bases unmatched: 2. In germline, CDR1 is MRHNA, CDR2 SNTAGT. The CDR3 loop is CASSAGLAGNEQFF. Written as DNA, the CDR3 is TGTGCCAGCAGTGCCGGACTAGCGGGCAATGAGCAGTTCTTC.

The chain couples TRBV28 to TRBJ1-3; TRBD1 matches at 7 bases. The CDR3 runs 15 residues. Unmatched junction bases numbered 2, after V lost 3 bases and J lost 0 bases. Germline CDR1 reads MDHEN; CDR2 reads SYDVKM. CDR3 protein: CASSFGTASGNTIYF. The DNA of the CDR3 is TGTGCCAGCAGTTTTGGGACAGCCTCTGGAAACACCATATATTTT.

The chain recombines TRBV27 with TRBJ1-2; a possible D gene is TRBD1 (5 bases). Trimming left V 6 bases short and J 2 bases short, with 16 bases between. Germline V gene data show CDR1 as MNHEY and CDR2 as SMNVEV (reference sequence). This CDR3 has 15 residues. The CDR3 loop is CASRLLQTVNYGYTF. Written as DNA, the CDR3 is TGTGCCAGCAGGCTATTACAGACAGTGAACTATGGCTACACCTTC.

This chain uses TRBV5-4 with TRBJ2-6; D unclear. V shed 0 bases and J shed 0 bases, with 13 bases lying between them. CDR3 length: 18 amino acids. CDR1 SGHNT and CDR2 YYREEE come from the germline V gene (reference sequence). This CDR3 reads CASSLGFELPSGANVLTF. The CDR3 coding sequence is TGTGCCAGCAGCTTGGGGTTTGAGCTCCCCTCTGGGGCCAACGTCCTGACTTTC.

The chain recombines TRBV13 with TRBJ2-7, with 7 nucleotides matching TRBD1. Trimming cost V 8 bases and J 3 bases; bases outside gene matches: 13. This CDR3 contains 15 residues. From germline, CDR1 is PRHDT and CDR2 FYEKMQ (reference sequence). Written as DNA, the CDR3 is TGTGCCAGCTCGTCCTCCCCAGGGGGAATCTACGAGCAGTACTTC. This gives the protein CASSSSPGGIYEQYF.

J is TRBJ2-7 and V is TRBV11-2; TRBD1 aligns across 8 bases. V was clipped by 5 bases and J by 3 bases; unmatched bases: 6. The CDR3 covers 14 residues. Germline CDR1 reads SGHAT; CDR2 reads FQNNGV. DNA of the CDR3: TGTGCCAGCAGCCGACAGGGGACCCGCTACGAGCAGTACTTC. It codes for CASSRQGTRYEQYF.

The CDR3 region is CASSLAGTGHNEQFF. Written as DNA, the CDR3 is TGTGCCAGCAGCTTGGCCGGGACAGGTCACAATGAGCAGTTCTTC. This chain uses TRBV5-4 with TRBJ2-1, with 8 bases aligning to TRBD1. The CDR3 has 15 amino acids. From germline, CDR1 is SGHNT and CDR2 YYREEE (reference sequence). The ends lost 0 bases at V and 5 bases at J; junction bases unmatched: 4.

This clone was counted a single time. The chain links TRBV6-1 to TRBJ2-3, with D perhaps TRBD1 (6 bases). The germline V and J ends were trimmed by 2 bases and 0 bases, with 21 bases remaining between them. The CDR3 extends over 19 amino acids. From germline, CDR1 is MNHNS and CDR2 SASEGT. The CDR3, as DNA: TGTGCCAGCAGTGAAAGGGTCTCGGTTTGGGGGCGAAGCACAGATACGCAGTATTTT. It is translated as CASSERVSVWGRSTDTQYF.

The CDR3 is CASSLQAGSSYEQYF. The DNA for the CDR3 is TGTGCCAGCAGCTTACAAGCGGGGAGTTCCTACGAGCAGTACTTC. The J gene is TRBJ2-7, the V gene TRBV7-3; 7 bases are shared with TRBD2. This CDR3 has 15 residues. CDR1 SGHTA and CDR2 FQGTGA come from the germline V gene. V shed 2 bases, J shed 1 base, and the junction held 5 bases outside the gene matches.

The chain couples TRBV11-2 to TRBJ1-3; D is unresolved. Looked up from germline, CDR1 is SGHAT and CDR2 is FQNNGV. The ends were cut back, 5 bases at V and 0 bases at J, with 8 bases in the middle. CDR3 length: 14 residues. CDR3 amino acids: CASSAGSSGNTIYF. CDR3 nucleotide sequence: TGTGCCAGCAGCGCCGGTAGCTCTGGAAACACCATATATTTT.

The gene calls are TRBV25-1 and TRBJ2-4; D gene uncertain. Trimming removed 3 bases at V and 0 bases at J, with 6 bases between. Per the germline V gene, CDR1 is MGHDK and CDR2 is SYGVNS. This CDR3 spans 14 amino acids. CDR3 region: CASSDTGAKNIQYF. CDR3 sequence (DNA): TGTGCCAGCAGTGATACGGGAGCCAAAAACATTCAGTACTTC.